Shown below are 28 T cell receptor beta chains from a single sample sequenced in a study of PD-1 blockade in mismatch repair-deficient tumors. Libraries were prepared by immunoSEQ multiplex PCR; TCRdb keeps only in-frame clonotypes and omits some of them. Among about 16,000 clones listed, roughly 83% were seen once. Source: PBMCs, taken before pembrolizumab treatment. These receptors were taken from an adult with mismatch repair-deficient cancer.

This rearrangement joins TRBV7-8 to TRBJ2-3; no firm D call. The length of the CDR3 is 15 residues. The germline gives CDR1 SGHVS, CDR2 FQNEAQ. Trimming cost V 4 bases and J 4 bases, with 15 bases left between them. The CDR3 DNA is TGTGCCAGCAGCTCCCACATAGGGCATCCAGATACGCAGTATTTT. Translating gives CASSSHIGHPDTQYF.

The gene calls are TRBV29-1 and TRBJ2-1, with TRBD2 identical over 8 bases. Germline lookup yields CDR1 SQVTM and CDR2 ANQGSEA. This CDR3 is built from 17 residues. Trimming cost V 3 bases and J 9 bases; bases outside gene matches: 19. CDR3 in DNA: TGCAGCGTTGAGTTCTATGGGTCCCGGACTAGCCTAGGTGAGCAGTTCTTC. It encodes CSVEFYGSRTSLGEQFF.

The V and J genes are TRBV19 and TRBJ2-7; 12 bases match TRBD2. V shed 3 bases, J shed 3 bases, and the junction held 6 bases outside the gene matches. CDR1 and CDR2 (germline): LNHDA, SQIVND (reference sequence). The CDR3 has 16 amino acids. CDR3: CASSIGGLAGDYEQYF. CDR3 coding DNA: TGTGCCAGTAGTATCGGGGGACTAGCGGGTGACTACGAGCAGTACTTC. Combining the CDR3 with reference TRBV19 and TRBJ2-7 gives the whole variable domain DGGITQSPKYLFRKEGQNVTLSCEQNLNHDAMYWYRQDPGQGLRLIYYSQIVNDFQKGDIAEGYSVSREKKESFPLTVTSAQKNPTAFYLCASSIGGLAGDYEQYFGPGTRLTVT.

The rearrangement links TRBV28 to TRBJ2-7; 7 bases are a match to TRBD2. Unmatched junction bases numbered 12, after V lost 4 bases and J lost 3 bases. Germline CDR1 reads MDHEN; CDR2 reads SYDVKM. This CDR3 region has 16 residues. The CDR3 DNA sequence: TGTGCCAGCAGTTCCCACAAAGGACTAGATAGCTACGAGCAGTACTTC. This gives the protein CASSSHKGLDSYEQYF.

This rearrangement joins TRBV2 to TRBJ1-5; a weak D match, TRBD1 (5 bases). CDR1 is SNHLY and CDR2 is FYNNEI in the germline V gene. V was trimmed by 1 base and J by 2 bases, leaving 6 bases between them. There are 14 residues in the CDR3. CDR3 DNA: TGTGCCAGCAGTGAAGTGGGGGGCAATCAGCCCCAGCATTTT. This encodes CASSEVGGNQPQHF.

This clone has just a few counts. V is TRBV4-1 and J is TRBJ2-7, with TRBD1 identical over 9 bases. V gave up 1 base and J gave up 0 bases; unmatched junction bases: 1. Germline assignment: CDR1 MGHRA and CDR2 YSYEKL. This CDR3 has 15 amino acids. CDR3 in DNA: TGCGCCAGCAGCCAAGGGGACAGGGACTCCTACGAGCAGTACTTC. Translation gives CASSQGDRDSYEQYF.

The chain is built from TRBV28 and TRBJ2-3, with 10 bases lining up with TRBD1. The CDR3 is 16 amino acids. The ends lost 7 bases at V and 4 bases at J; junction bases unmatched: 11. Germline V gene sequence: CDR1 MDHEN, CDR2 SYDVKM. The CDR3 is CASTPTGTGVADTQYF. CDR3 coding DNA: TGTGCCAGCACCCCCACCGGGACAGGGGTGGCAGATACGCAGTATTTT.

V usage is TRBV5-4 and J usage is TRBJ2-7; D remains unclear. Germline CDR1 reads SGHNT; CDR2 reads YYREEE (reference sequence). V was pared by 3 bases and J by 6 bases, with 10 bases between. The CDR3 runs to 12 residues. The CDR3 protein is CASSSVPVEQYF. The CDR3 DNA reads as TGTGCCAGCAGCTCCGTCCCTGTCGAGCAGTACTTC.

This clone is a singleton in its sample. V gene TRBV7-9 combines with J gene TRBJ1-2; D ambiguous. Trimming removed 1 base at V and 5 bases at J, with 5 bases between. This CDR3 has 12 amino acids. Germline values: CDR1 SEHNR, CDR2 FQNEAQ (reference sequence). CDR3 protein: CASSLGEYGYTF. The CDR3 coding sequence is TGTGCCAGCAGCTTAGGGGAATATGGCTACACCTTC.

This chain uses TRBV6-5 with TRBJ2-7; D gene ambiguous. The V gene lost 3 bases and the J gene lost 7 bases, with 19 bases spanning the gap. The CDR3 length is 15 residues. Germline V gene sequence: CDR1 MNHEY, CDR2 SVGAGI. This CDR3 is CASSYFYRAFREQYF. CDR3 sequence (DNA): TGTGCCAGCAGTTATTTCTACCGGGCCTTTAGGGAGCAGTACTTC.

The chain has TRBV2 and TRBJ2-7; 10 bases match TRBD2. CDR3 size: 13 residues. CDR1 SNHLY and CDR2 FYNNEI come from the germline V gene. J gave up 2 bases and V 7 bases, and 2 bases lay outside the gene matches. The CDR3 here is CASKAGGPYEQYF. CDR3 in DNA: TGTGCCAGCAAAGCGGGAGGGCCCTACGAGCAGTACTTC.

CDR3 amino acids: CATSRTSQAGANVLTF. CDR3 nucleotide sequence: TGTGCCACCAGCAGAACCTCCCAAGCCGGGGCCAACGTCCTGACTTTC. The chain couples TRBV15 to TRBJ2-6, with D uncertain. V was trimmed by 2 bases and J by 4 bases, leaving 12 bases between them. The CDR3 is 16 residues long. CDR1 and CDR2 (germline): LNHNV, YYDKDF (reference sequence).

V and J are TRBV5-6 and TRBJ2-7; 11 positions agree with TRBD1. V shed 5 bases, J shed 6 bases, and the junction held 19 bases outside the gene matches. Germline V lookup: CDR1 SGHDT, CDR2 YYEEEE. This CDR3 has 18 residues. DNA for the CDR3: TGTGCCAGCAGACTTACTACAACTCAAGGACAGGGGGCTGGCGAGCAGTACTTC. It codes for CASRLTTTQGQGAGEQYF.

The chain recombines TRBV7-9 with TRBJ2-5, with D unresolved. The CDR3 length is 13 residues. The germline V gene has CDR1 SEHNR and CDR2 FQNEAQ (reference sequence). The germline V and J ends were trimmed by 2 bases and 0 bases, with 4 bases remaining between them. As DNA, the CDR3 is TGTGCCAGCAGCTTACGCTACCAAGAGACCCAGTACTTC. It translates to CASSLRYQETQYF.

This chain uses TRBV27 with TRBJ2-5; 8 positions agree with TRBD2. Germline CDR1 MNHEY, CDR2 SMNVEV (reference sequence). The CDR3 loop spans 18 amino acids. V dropped 5 bases and J dropped 5; count of bases not matched to a gene: 19. The CDR3 here is CASSPRVGATGGRETQYF. As DNA, the CDR3 is TGTGCCAGCAGTCCGAGGGTGGGGGCGACGGGAGGGCGGGAGACCCAGTACTTC.

This clone has just one count. V and J are TRBV7-6 and TRBJ2-3; D is possibly TRBD2 (5 bases). V shed 1 base and J shed 0 bases, with 14 bases lying between them. Germline CDR1 SGHVS, CDR2 FNYEAQ. This CDR3 has 17 residues. The CDR3 region has the DNA TGTGCCAGCAGCTTAGTTCAACCGGGATTAAGCACAGATACGCAGTATTTT. This sequence encodes CASSLVQPGLSTDTQYF.

The chain combines TRBV6-1 with TRBJ2-1; no clear D gene. Between the trimmed V and J ends, which lost 4 bases and 4 bases, there was a span of 5 bases. Germline CDR1 is MNHNS and CDR2 is SASEGT. The CDR3 contains 12 residues. This chain's CDR3 is CASSGGYNEQFF. The CDR3 nucleotides are TGTGCCAGCAGTGGTGGGTACAATGAGCAGTTCTTC.

The chain has TRBV4-3 and TRBJ2-3, with 9 bases aligning to TRBD1. The trim removed 0 bases at V and 3 bases at J, leaving 4 bases unmatched. The CDR3 is 16 residues long. Germline values: CDR1 LGHNA, CDR2 YSLEER. CDR3 DNA sequence: TGCGCCAGCAGCCAAGATCGGGGACAGGGTACAGATACGCAGTATTTT. Encoded protein: CASSQDRGQGTDTQYF.

The chain joins TRBV25-1 to TRBJ2-1; TRBD2 aligns across 13 bases. Germline CDR1 and CDR2: MGHDK and SYGVNS. The CDR3 extends over 17 amino acids. V gave up 1 base and J gave up 8 bases; unmatched junction bases: 8. The CDR3 bases are TGTGCCAGCAGTGAATCTCACGGACTAGCGGGAGCCCATGAGCAGTTCTTC. This translates into CASSESHGLAGAHEQFF.

This clone was recorded once. At one of its ends the junction is not consistent with the germline gene, which may arise from a read error. The chain links TRBV7-2 to TRBJ2-7, with D tentatively TRBD2 (5 bases). CDR1 and CDR2 from the germline V gene are SGHTA and FQGNSA. The CDR3 has 16 amino acids. The CDR3 DNA follows: TGTGCCAGCAGCGTAGCGCCGGTTCCAGGAGCCTACGAGCAGTACTTC. Its protein product is CASSVAPVPGAYEQYF.

The chain uses TRBV7-8 and TRBJ2-1; tentatively, D is TRBD2 (5 bases). Germline-derived CDR1 and CDR2 are SGHVS and FQNEAQ. This CDR3 contains 16 residues. Trimming took off 1 base at V and 4 bases at J, with 14 bases between the two ends. In DNA form, the CDR3 reads TGTGCCAGCAGCTTAGGTGGCGGCCTAGCTTACAATGAGCAGTTCTTC. Its protein is CASSLGGGLAYNEQFF.

The chain recombines TRBV5-1 with TRBJ2-5; tentative D call: TRBD1 (6 bases). The CDR3 sequence is 18 residues long. Germline CDR1 SGHRS, CDR2 YFSETQ. V shed 0 bases and J shed 5 bases, with 23 bases lying between them. The CDR3 loop is CASSLGARRTAAEETQYF. DNA for the CDR3: TGCGCCAGCAGCTTGGGGGCAAGAAGGACAGCAGCGGAGGAGACCCAGTACTTC.

The rearrangement links TRBV15 to TRBJ2-7; maybe TRBD2 (5 bases). Trimming took 1 base from V and 3 from J, leaving 16 bases between them. Per germline, CDR1 LNHNV and CDR2 YYDKDF (reference sequence). This CDR3 spans 16 amino acids. The CDR3 DNA is TGTGCCACCAGCAGAGTAAATGCGGGCAGAGGCTACGAGCAGTACTTC. Its protein product is CATSRVNAGRGYEQYF.

This chain links TRBV19 with TRBJ2-3, with 10 bases fitting TRBD2. Per the germline V gene, CDR1 is LNHDA and CDR2 is SQIVND (reference sequence). After removal of 10 bases from V and 6 bases from J, the junction contained 13 bases not matched to a gene. CDR3 size: 15 residues. The CDR3 protein is CATSSGGPLWDTQYF. CDR3 bases: TGTGCCACTTCTAGCGGGGGCCCCCTTTGGGATACGCAGTATTTT.

The chain joins TRBV4-3 to TRBJ2-1; the D is unclear. Germline lookup yields CDR1 LGHNA and CDR2 YSLEER. This CDR3 is built from 14 residues. The ends were cut back, 3 bases at V and 2 bases at J, with 8 bases in the middle. As DNA, the CDR3 is TGCGCCAGCAGCCATGGCGGTCCCTACAATGAGCAGTTCTTC. Its protein product is CASSHGGPYNEQFF.

The DNA of the CDR3 is TGTGCCAGTAGGAAGGAGGCGGGCCCAAGAGAGCAGTTCTTC. Its translation is CASRKEAGPREQFF. V is TRBV19 and J is TRBJ2-1; a weak D match, TRBD2 (5 bases). The germline V gene has CDR1 LNHDA and CDR2 SQIVND (reference sequence). V was shortened by 6 bases and J by 10 bases, with 19 bases between the two germline ends. The CDR3 is 14 amino acids.

The V gene is TRBV5-1, the J gene TRBJ2-7; 10 bases agree with TRBD1. The CDR3 is 13 amino acids. The V segment lost 4 bases and the J segment 9 bases; nucleotides outside the gene matches: 7. The germline V gene encodes CDR1 SGHRS and CDR2 YFSETQ. The CDR3 DNA follows: TGCGCCAGCAGCATAGACAGGGGGCGCGGGCAGTACTTC. Residues: CASSIDRGRGQYF.

The chain uses TRBV4-1 and TRBJ1-3, with D unresolved. There are 16 residues in the CDR3. V was trimmed by 3 bases and J by 0 bases, leaving 12 bases between them. Germline V lookup: CDR1 MGHRA, CDR2 YSYEKL. CDR3 sequence reads: CASSQRILDSGNTIYF. CDR3 in DNA: TGCGCCAGCAGCCAGAGAATATTGGACTCTGGAAACACCATATATTTT.